A single sample is the source of the 21 T cell receptor beta chains below, sequenced in a study of neoadjuvant anti-PD-1 for oral cavity cancer. Clones were sequenced by immunoSEQ multiplex PCR, and TCRdb holds only the in-frame ones, with some missing. The table lists about 72,000 clones, over 70% of them singletons. Sequences were derived from PBMCs, sampled before nivolumab (anti-PD-1) treatment. These receptor sequences come from a person aged 35-79 years with oral cavity squamous cell carcinoma.

The rearrangement links TRBV4-1 to TRBJ1-1; D remains ambiguous. The germline V gene encodes CDR1 MGHRA and CDR2 YSYEKL. The CDR3 consists of 15 residues. The V gene lost 0 bases and the J gene lost 1 base, with 9 bases spanning the gap. The CDR3 sequence: CASSQETGKNTEAFF. The CDR3 DNA follows: TGCGCCAGCAGCCAAGAGACGGGGAAGAACACTGAAGCTTTCTTT.

The gene calls are TRBV4-1 and TRBJ1-1, with D unclear. V was pared by 5 bases and J by 7 bases, with 8 bases between. The CDR3 covers 11 residues. Germline V gene lookup returns CDR1 MGHRA and CDR2 YSYEKL. The CDR3 spells CASSKKGEAFF. The CDR3 DNA sequence: TGCGCCAGCAGCAAAAAGGGTGAAGCTTTCTTT.

The rearrangement links TRBV6-5 to TRBJ2-1; D unclear. With 0 bases removed from V and 0 bases from J, the gap between germline ends came to 6 bases. This CDR3 spans 15 amino acids. Germline V gene data show CDR1 as MNHEY and CDR2 as SVGAGI. Here the CDR3 reads CASSYSPSSYNEQFF. CDR3 DNA sequence: TGTGCCAGCAGTTACTCTCCCAGCTCCTACAATGAGCAGTTCTTC.

The chain is built from TRBV2 and TRBJ2-1; D is possibly TRBD2 (5 bases). This CDR3 comprises 14 residues. Trimming removed 4 bases at V and 3 bases at J, with 10 bases between. Germline-derived CDR1 and CDR2 are SNHLY and FYNNEI. The CDR3 DNA is TGTGCCAGCAGTGGGCGGGCGTTCTACAATGAGCAGTTCTTC. It is translated as CASSGRAFYNEQFF.

This clone occurred once. The rearrangement uses TRBV29-1 and TRBJ1-1, with 8 nucleotides matching TRBD1. The ends lost 3 bases at V and 10 bases at J; junction bases unmatched: 10. CDR1 is SQVTM and CDR2 is ANQGSEA in the germline V gene. The CDR3 consists of 13 residues. In DNA, the CDR3 is TGCAGCGTTGAGTATGGGACAGGTTATGGAGCTTTCTTT. As protein: CSVEYGTGYGAFF.

This clone is a singleton in its sample. This sequence joins TRBV4-2 and TRBJ2-5; 8 bases are shared with TRBD2. Germline V gene data show CDR1 as LGHNA and CDR2 as YNFKEQ. Trimming removed 0 bases from V and 5 bases from J; junction bases left unmatched: 8. The length of the CDR3 is 16 residues. The CDR3 DNA reads as TGTGCCAGCAGCCAAGATCGGGAGGGGCGCGGGGAGACCCAGTACTTC. Translation gives CASSQDREGRGETQYF.

This sequence joins TRBV9 and TRBJ1-3; D is unclear. The V end lost 4 bases, the J end lost 3 bases, and 17 bases lay between the germline ends. The CDR3 loop spans 16 amino acids. Germline V CDR1 and CDR2: SGDLS, YYNGEE. The DNA of the CDR3 is TGTGCCAGCAGCCAGATAGCGGAGATGCTTGGAAACACCATATATTTT. Its translation is CASSQIAEMLGNTIYF.

The chain joins TRBV27 to TRBJ1-6, with no clear D. The CDR3 covers 14 residues. The ends were cut back, 4 bases at V and 6 bases at J, with 10 bases in the middle. Germline V gene sequence: CDR1 MNHEY, CDR2 SMNVEV (reference sequence). CDR3 sequence: CASSYVGGNSPLHF. The CDR3 DNA follows: TGTGCCAGCAGTTACGTAGGAGGTAATTCACCCCTCCACTTT.

The V and J genes are TRBV11-1 and TRBJ1-4; no clear D gene. This CDR3 has 11 residues. With 1 base removed from V and 8 bases from J, the gap between germline ends came to 2 bases. Germline assignment: CDR1 SGHAT and CDR2 FQDESV (reference sequence). The CDR3, as DNA: TGTGCCAGCAGCTTAGGAGAAAAACTGTTTTTT. Residues: CASSLGEKLFF. The whole variable domain, remainder taken from reference TRBV11-1 and TRBJ1-4, is EAEVAQSPRYKITEKSQAVAFWCDPISGHATLYWYRQILGQGPELLVQFQDESVVDDSQLPKDRFSAERLKGVDSTLKIQPAELGDSAMYLCASSLGEKLFFGSGTQLSVL.

This chain links TRBV11-3 with TRBJ2-1, with a possible D match to TRBD2 (6 bases). Germline CDR1 is SGHNT and CDR2 is YENEEA. The ends were cut back, 0 bases at V and 3 bases at J, with 9 bases in the middle. The CDR3 extends over 15 amino acids. The CDR3 region is CASSLDGGLYNEQFF. CDR3 nucleotide sequence: TGTGCCAGCAGCTTAGACGGGGGTCTCTACAATGAGCAGTTCTTC.

The gene calls are TRBV29-1 and TRBJ1-1; D unclear. With 2 bases removed from V and 2 bases from J, the gap between germline ends came to 3 bases. In germline, CDR1 is SQVTM, CDR2 ANQGSEA. The length of the CDR3 is 11 residues. The CDR3: CSVERNTEAFF. CDR3 DNA sequence: TGCAGCGTTGAACGTAACACTGAAGCTTTCTTT.

This rearrangement joins TRBV29-1 to TRBJ2-7; maybe TRBD1 (6 bases). Germline V gene sequence: CDR1 SQVTM, CDR2 ANQGSEA. The CDR3 has 13 amino acids. Trimming removed 3 bases from V and 6 bases from J, with 15 bases in between. CDR3 loop: CSVDTGKDREQYF. The CDR3 nucleotides are TGCAGCGTTGATACAGGGAAGGATCGCGAGCAGTACTTC.

V is TRBV5-1 and J is TRBJ2-7; D unclear. Between the trimmed V and J ends, which lost 0 bases and 3 bases, there was a span of 10 bases. Germline V gives CDR1 SGHRS, CDR2 YFSETQ. CDR3 length equals 14 residues. The CDR3 nucleotides read TGCGCCAGCAGCTTGGAGTGGGGAAACTACGAGCAGTACTTC. Its translation: CASSLEWGNYEQYF.

The V gene is TRBV28, the J gene TRBJ2-1; 10 positions match TRBD2. CDR1 is MDHEN and CDR2 is SYDVKM in the germline V gene. The V segment lost 1 base and the J segment 5 bases; nucleotides outside the gene matches: 5. The CDR3 runs 16 residues. CDR3 loop: CASSLYLAGGNNEQFF. As DNA, the CDR3 is TGTGCCAGCAGTTTATACTTAGCGGGAGGTAACAATGAGCAGTTCTTC.

The chain links TRBV5-1 to TRBJ1-1; D is uncertain. Germline values: CDR1 SGHRS, CDR2 YFSETQ. This CDR3 comprises 14 residues. The V end was cut by 4 bases, the J end by 5 bases, with 15 bases between. This chain's CDR3 is CASSRRPQATEAFF. The CDR3 nucleotides are TGCGCCAGCAGCCGGCGGCCCCAGGCTACTGAAGCTTTCTTT.

This clone has just one count. V is TRBV6-1 and J is TRBJ2-3; no definite D call. V was pared by 2 bases and J by 1 base, with 10 bases between. CDR1 MNHNS and CDR2 SASEGT come from the germline V gene. The CDR3 loop spans 15 amino acids. The CDR3 sequence: CASSESVQGTDTQYF. CDR3 nucleotides: TGTGCCAGCAGTGAATCGGTGCAGGGCACAGATACGCAGTATTTT.

The rearrangement links TRBV27 to TRBJ2-3; D gene unclear. There are 13 residues in the CDR3. Deletions cut 3 bases from V and 1 base from J, with 5 bases between. The V gene's germline CDR1 is MNHEY and CDR2 SMNVEV (reference sequence). The CDR3, as DNA: TGTGCCAGCAGTTTCTCCCGCACAGATACGCAGTATTTT. Amino acid sequence: CASSFSRTDTQYF.

The V call is TRBV12-5, the J call TRBJ2-2, with D uncertain. The germline V and J ends were trimmed by 1 base and 3 bases, with 6 bases remaining between them. CDR3 length equals 14 residues. The germline V gene encodes CDR1 LGHNT and CDR2 FRNRAP. The CDR3 protein is CASGLAPHTGELFF. The CDR3 nucleotides are TGTGCTAGTGGTTTGGCCCCCCACACCGGGGAGCTGTTTTTT.

This clone was counted a few times. Compared with germline, one end of the junction differs, possibly owing to a read error. V and J are TRBV2 and TRBJ2-2; TRBD1 aligns across 9 bases. Germline CDR1 is SNHLY and CDR2 is FYNNEI. This CDR3 is 16 amino acids long. The CDR3 protein is CASSLIQGASHRGAVF. CDR3 nucleotide sequence: TGTGCCAGCAGTTTGATACAGGGGGCTTCGCACCGGGGAGCTGTTTTT.

The rearrangement joins TRBV4-1 to TRBJ2-2, with a tentative D call TRBD1 (6 bases). The germline gives CDR1 MGHRA, CDR2 YSYEKL. The CDR3 loop spans 16 amino acids. V was cut by 2 bases and J by 2 bases, with 12 bases left in between. CDR3 sequence: CASSQPGTTNTGELFF. CDR3 bases: TGCGCCAGCAGCCAACCCGGGACAACCAACACCGGGGAGCTGTTTTTT.

The rearrangement uses TRBV5-1 and TRBJ2-3; 8 nucleotides agree with TRBD1. Unmatched junction bases numbered 4, after V lost 4 bases and J lost 0 bases. The CDR3 extends over 15 amino acids. Per germline, CDR1 SGHRS and CDR2 YFSETQ. The CDR3 protein is CASSGGQGSTDTQYF. CDR3 bases: TGCGCCAGCAGCGGTGGACAGGGTAGCACAGATACGCAGTATTTT.